The next 30 T cell receptor beta chains were all read from a single sample in a study of T cell changes during pregnancy in multiple sclerosis. The table came from immunoSEQ multiplex PCR; TCRdb's copy has only in-frame clones and leaves some out. The sample consists of about 51,000 clones, 93% of them appearing once. This sample comprised peripheral blood, obtained in the second trimester of pregnancy. Receptor source: a female donor with multiple sclerosis, enrolled in a pregnancy study.

The chain carries TRBV10-1 and TRBJ2-2, with 9 bases lining up with TRBD1. V gave up 7 bases and J gave up 1 base; unmatched junction bases: 10. The CDR3 has 17 residues. Germline CDR1 reads WNHNN; CDR2 reads SYGVQD (reference sequence). The CDR3 spells CASNGTGTLENTGELFF. As DNA, the CDR3 is TGCGCCAGCAACGGGACAGGGACCCTAGAGAACACCGGGGAGCTGTTTTTT.

CDR3 DNA sequence: TGTGCCAGCAGCCAAGATGGGAGTCACTTCTACAATGAGCAGTTCTTC. Protein product: CASSQDGSHFYNEQFF. This chain joins TRBV16 and TRBJ2-1; possibly TRBD2 for D (5 bases). From germline, CDR1 is KGHSY and CDR2 FQNENV. V was trimmed by 2 bases and J by 3 bases, leaving 14 bases between them. The length of the CDR3 is 16 residues. Drawing the rest from reference TRBV16 and TRBJ2-1, the complete variable domain is GEEVAQTPKHLVRGEGQKAKLYCAPIKGHSYVFWYQQVLKNEFKFLISFQNENVFDETGMPKERFSAKCLPNSPCSLEIQATKLEDSAVYFCASSQDGSHFYNEQFFGPGTRLTVL.

A note on this clone: An end of the junction does not agree with germline; a read error may underlie this. The chain links TRBV29-1 to TRBJ1-2; 10 bases agree with TRBD1. Germline V lookup: CDR1 SQVTM, CDR2 ANQGSEA. CDR3 size: 11 residues. The CDR3 region is CSVAPGQGSDF. The CDR3 region has the DNA TGCAGCGTTGCCCCGGGACAGGGGTCTGACTTC. Filled out from reference TRBV29-1 and TRBJ1-2, the complete variable domain reads SAVISQKPSRDICQRGTSLTIQCQVDSQVTMMFWYRQQPGQSLTLIATANQGSEATYESGFVIDKFPISRPNLTFSTLTVSNMSPEDSSIYLCSVAPGQGSDFGSGTRLTVV.

V usage is TRBV28 and J usage is TRBJ2-2, with D perhaps TRBD1 (5 bases). The CDR3 totals 14 residues. Germline V gene sequence: CDR1 MDHEN, CDR2 SYDVKM. The V and J ends lost 6 bases and 4 bases respectively, with 12 bases between them. In DNA form, the CDR3 reads TGTGCCAGCAGACATCAGGGTGGCACCGGGGAGCTGTTTTTT. This codes for CASRHQGGTGELFF.

The J gene is TRBJ2-7, the V gene TRBV7-9; 8 bases match TRBD2. This CDR3 has 15 amino acids. V gave up 4 bases and J gave up 0 bases; unmatched junction bases: 5. CDR1 SEHNR and CDR2 FQNEAQ come from the germline V gene (reference sequence). CDR3 coding DNA: TGTGCCAGCAGCTCACCAGGACTAGCCTCCTACGAGCAGTACTTC. Its translation: CASSSPGLASYEQYF.

The chain uses TRBV6-5 and TRBJ1-3; 8 bases match TRBD1. The V and J ends lost 5 bases and 0 bases, in that order; junction bases with no gene match: 3. Germline loops: CDR1 MNHEY, CDR2 SVGAGI. This CDR3 comprises 15 residues. The chain's CDR3 is CASSLTGGSGNTIYF. As DNA, the CDR3 is TGTGCCAGCAGTCTAACAGGGGGCTCTGGAAACACCATATATTTT.

The V call is TRBV18, the J call TRBJ2-1; D possibly corresponds to TRBD2 (5 bases). CDR1 KGHSH and CDR2 LQKENI come from the germline V gene. This CDR3 contains 17 residues. Trimming shortened V by 2 bases and J by 0 bases, and 14 bases separated the two germline ends. This CDR3 is CASSPLPAGSSYNEQFF. DNA of the CDR3: TGTGCCAGCTCACCATTGCCGGCGGGCAGCTCCTACAATGAGCAGTTCTTC.

The chain recombines TRBV28 with TRBJ1-4, with D maybe TRBD1 (6 bases). Germline CDR1 reads MDHEN; CDR2 reads SYDVKM. This CDR3 has 15 amino acids. Trimming pared 6 bases from V and 8 bases from J, leaving 19 bases between. CDR3 in DNA: TGTGCCAGCAGAAATACAGGGTCGTGGGGGGAAAAACTGTTTTTT. This encodes CASRNTGSWGEKLFF.

The chain recombines TRBV11-2 with TRBJ2-7, with 11 positions matching TRBD1. The J segment lost 0 bases and the V segment lost 8 bases, leaving 15 bases of the junction unmatched. The CDR3 extends over 18 amino acids. Per the germline V gene, CDR1 is SGHAT and CDR2 is FQNNGV. This CDR3 is CASWTGGLRREGSYEQYF. CDR3 bases: TGTGCCAGCTGGACAGGGGGCTTGCGGCGGGAGGGCTCCTACGAGCAGTACTTC.

This clone has a single count. V and J are TRBV7-9 and TRBJ2-7; D may be TRBD1 (6 bases). Germline CDR1 reads SEHNR; CDR2 reads FQNEAQ (reference sequence). The CDR3 runs to 13 residues. Trimming removed 5 bases at V and 3 bases at J, with 11 bases between. The DNA for the CDR3 is TGTGCCAGCAGCGGCAGGGGTGGCTACGAGCAGTACTTC. Its protein is CASSGRGGYEQYF. Using reference TRBV7-9 and TRBJ2-7 for the parts outside the CDR3, the full variable domain is DTGVSQNPRHKITKRGQNVTFRCDPISEHNRLYWYRQTLGQGPEFLTYFQNEAQLEKSRLLSDRFSAERPKGSFSTLEIQRTEQGDSAMYLCASSGRGGYEQYFGPGTRLTVT.

The chain combines TRBV6-5 with TRBJ2-7; D is perhaps TRBD1 (5 bases). CDR1 MNHEY and CDR2 SVGAGI come from the germline V gene. This CDR3 comprises 16 residues. V was shortened by 0 bases and J by 5 bases, with 17 bases between the two germline ends. CDR3 region: CASSYSIGAPGNEQYF. CDR3 nucleotides: TGTGCCAGCAGTTACTCGATTGGGGCCCCTGGAAACGAGCAGTACTTC.

V and J are TRBV13 and TRBJ2-1, with 13 bases identical to TRBD2. Losses at the gene ends were 5 bases for V and 6 bases for J; bases not matched to a gene: 4. This CDR3 spans 15 amino acids. Germline CDR1 and CDR2: PRHDT and FYEKMQ (reference sequence). As DNA, the CDR3 is TGTGCCAGCAGCCAGGGACTAGCGGGAAGCAATGAGCAGTTCTTC. Its protein is CASSQGLAGSNEQFF.

The J gene is TRBJ1-1, the V gene TRBV6-6; D possibly corresponds to TRBD1 (5 bases). From germline, CDR1 is MNHNY and CDR2 SVGAGI (reference sequence). V was shortened by 1 base and J by 1 base, with 7 bases between the two germline ends. The CDR3 totals 14 residues. The CDR3 spells CASSYFQGNTEAFF. The CDR3 nucleotides read TGTGCCAGCAGTTACTTCCAGGGGAACACTGAAGCTTTCTTT.

The chain couples TRBV5-1 to TRBJ2-2, with D possibly TRBD1 on 5 matching bases. This CDR3 is 16 amino acids long. Germline assignment: CDR1 SGHRS and CDR2 YFSETQ. Trimming pared 1 base from V and 3 bases from J, leaving 13 bases between. CDR3 protein: CASSLSPRVYTGELFF. Written as DNA, the CDR3 is TGCGCCAGCAGCTTGAGTCCCAGGGTGTACACCGGGGAGCTGTTTTTT.

The chain links TRBV30 to TRBJ2-1, with 8 bases matching TRBD2. Germline CDR1 reads GTSNPN; CDR2 reads SVGIG (reference sequence). The CDR3 totals 14 residues. With 7 bases clipped from V and 5 bases from J, the junction kept 10 bases outside the gene matches. The CDR3 is CASTKREINNEQFF. The DNA for the CDR3 is TGTGCCTCAACCAAGCGGGAGATAAACAATGAGCAGTTCTTC.

The V gene is TRBV4-3, the J gene TRBJ1-1, with D maybe TRBD1 (6 bases). V was shortened by 1 base and J by 4 bases, with 13 bases between the two germline ends. This CDR3 spans 15 amino acids. Germline CDR1 and CDR2: LGHNA and YSLEER. The DNA for the CDR3 is TGCGCCAGCAGCCAAGTCTCAGGGGTCCGCACTGAAGCTTTCTTT. The encoded protein is CASSQVSGVRTEAFF.

In its sample, this clone was seen once. This chain joins TRBV6-6 and TRBJ1-5; TRBD1 aligns across 10 bases. Germline trimming cut 5 bases from V and 3 bases from J; bases unmatched to any gene: 7. The germline CDR1 and CDR2 sequences are MNHNY and SVGAGI (reference sequence). The CDR3 has 16 amino acids. The CDR3 loop is CASSHLTGGSNQPQHF. In nucleotides, the CDR3 is TGTGCCAGCAGTCACCTGACAGGGGGCTCCAATCAGCCCCAGCATTTT.

The chain combines TRBV7-9 with TRBJ1-1, with unresolved D. Trimming took off 5 bases at V and 2 bases at J, with 9 bases between the two ends. Looked up from germline, CDR1 is SEHNR and CDR2 is FQNEAQ (reference sequence). The CDR3 totals 13 residues. CDR3 in amino acids: CASSTHINTEAFF. DNA for the CDR3: TGTGCCAGCAGCACCCACATTAACACTGAAGCTTTCTTT.

The chain joins TRBV6-5 to TRBJ1-5; TRBD1 matches at 7 bases. The V segment lost 4 bases and the J segment 5 bases; nucleotides outside the gene matches: 11. Germline V gene sequence: CDR1 MNHEY, CDR2 SVGAGI. CDR3 size: 16 residues. The CDR3, as DNA: TGTGCCAGCAGTTCTTCCTTTGGCGGGACAGATCAGCCCCAGCATTTT. As protein: CASSSSFGGTDQPQHF.

The CDR3 DNA reads TGTGCCAGCAGTTTTCTAGCGGGAGAGGGAACAGATACGCAGTATTTT. Translating it yields CASSFLAGEGTDTQYF. The chain links TRBV28 to TRBJ2-3; 10 nucleotides agree with TRBD2. This CDR3 contains 16 residues. CDR1 and CDR2 from the germline V gene are MDHEN and SYDVKM. Trimming took 3 bases from V and 3 from J; bases not matched to a gene: 6.

The CDR3 DNA sequence: TGCAGCTCCCTTGCGAGTCAGGGGAGGGCCAGCTCTACCACAGATACGCAGTATTTT. Translated, it gives CSSLASQGRASSTTDTQYF. The chain employs TRBV29-1 and TRBJ2-3, with a possible D match to TRBD2 (7 bases). The V gene lost 8 bases and the J gene lost 2 bases, with 32 bases spanning the gap. In germline, CDR1 is SQVTM, CDR2 ANQGSEA. The CDR3 is made up of 19 amino acids.

This rearrangement joins TRBV29-1 to TRBJ2-3, with a weak D call TRBD1 (6 bases). Germline lookup yields CDR1 SQVTM and CDR2 ANQGSEA. This CDR3 region has 11 residues. The V and J ends lost 8 bases and 10 bases respectively, with 16 bases between them. DNA for the CDR3: TGCAGCTCATCCGAGGGGGACGCGCAGTATTTT. Encoded protein: CSSSEGDAQYF.

The gene calls are TRBV2 and TRBJ2-5, with 7 nucleotides matching TRBD1. With 10 bases clipped from V and 4 bases from J, the junction kept 15 bases outside the gene matches. Germline V gives CDR1 SNHLY, CDR2 FYNNEI. This CDR3 is built from 15 residues. In nucleotides, the CDR3 is TGTGCCAACTCTGGCACAGGGGTAGCTGGAGAGACCCAGTACTTC. Encoded protein: CANSGTGVAGETQYF.

In this sample, this clone turned up once. This chain links TRBV27 with TRBJ2-3; 11 nucleotides match TRBD2. This CDR3 contains 15 residues. V dropped 5 bases and J dropped 3; count of bases not matched to a gene: 4. The germline V gene encodes CDR1 MNHEY and CDR2 SMNVEV (reference sequence). The CDR3 reads CASSLGTSGTDTQYF. The CDR3 nucleotides are TGTGCCAGCAGTCTAGGGACTAGCGGAACAGATACGCAGTATTTT.

The V and J genes are TRBV29-1 and TRBJ2-7; D possibly corresponds to TRBD1 (6 bases). The CDR3 loop spans 13 amino acids. Germline assignment: CDR1 SQVTM and CDR2 ANQGSEA. V was pared by 5 bases and J by 3 bases, with 14 bases between. The CDR3 DNA reads TGCAGCGTTTCGGACAGAGGGCACTACGAGCAGTACTTC. It codes for CSVSDRGHYEQYF.

The chain combines TRBV28 with TRBJ2-1; 8 positions agree with TRBD2. The V gene end was trimmed by 8 bases and the J gene end by 15 bases; junction bases not matched to a gene: 15. The CDR3 spans 13 residues. Germline CDR1 and CDR2: MDHEN and SYDVKM. In nucleotides, the CDR3 is TGTGCCAGCTCCCAAGGCTCGAGGACTAGCACGTTCTTC. This translates into CASSQGSRTSTFF.

The V gene is TRBV6-6, the J gene TRBJ1-4; D ambiguous. Trimming removed 4 bases at V and 7 bases at J, with 16 bases between. The CDR3 spans 15 residues. Per germline, CDR1 MNHNY and CDR2 SVGAGI (reference sequence). Here the CDR3 reads CASSSLDGGGEKLFF. CDR3 coding DNA: TGTGCCAGCAGTTCGTTAGACGGAGGAGGTGAAAAACTGTTTTTT.

The rearrangement links TRBV6-1 to TRBJ1-4, with 10 bases that match TRBD1. From germline, CDR1 is MNHNS and CDR2 SASEGT. This CDR3 comprises 18 residues. V shed 0 bases and J 8 bases; nucleotides not matched to a gene: 12. The CDR3 region has the DNA TGTGCCAGCAGTGAAGCCGGGACAGGGGTCCAAAATAAAGAAAAACTGTTTTTT. The encoded protein is CASSEAGTGVQNKEKLFF.

J is TRBJ1-2 and V is TRBV30; 7 nucleotides align to TRBD1. Germline V gene data show CDR1 as GTSNPN and CDR2 as SVGIG (reference sequence). The length of the CDR3 is 14 residues. V shed 1 base and J 8 bases; nucleotides not matched to a gene: 10. CDR3: CAWSELGGVLGYTF. In nucleotides, the CDR3 is TGTGCCTGGAGTGAGTTAGGGGGCGTCCTAGGCTACACCTTC. Looking up the rest from reference TRBV30 and TRBJ1-2 gives the full variable domain: SQTIHQWPATLVQPVGSPLSLECTVEGTSNPNLYWYRQAAGRGLQLLFYSVGIGQISSEVPQNLSASRPQDRQFILSSKKLLLSDSGFYLCAWSELGGVLGYTFGSGTRLTVV.

V is TRBV27 and J is TRBJ2-1, with a possible D match to TRBD1 (5 bases). V gave up 4 bases and J gave up 0 bases, with 16 bases separating them. The CDR3 consists of 17 residues. Per the germline V gene, CDR1 is MNHEY and CDR2 is SMNVEV (reference sequence). The CDR3 DNA reads TGTGCCAGCAGTTATGCTGACAGTATCCCCTCCTACAATGAGCAGTTCTTC. This sequence encodes CASSYADSIPSYNEQFF.